The present T cell receptor beta chain was sequenced within a study of CXCR3-negative and CXCR3-positive naive CD8 T cells (dated by TCRdb to the late 2010s). Background for the entire study: Some 150 million TRB reads were obtained in total, roughly 1.5 +/- 0.3 million reads per library. Data from 11 donors, pooled across two independent experiments, went into the diversity and physicochemical repertoire analyses. TRBV-TRBJ cluster analysis included naive subsets from several donors and memory cells from 3 donors.

Each CD8+ T cell subset was flow-sorted in triplicate, and approximately 280,000 cells per subset were placed directly into RLT lysis buffer. To keep memory contaminants out, a stringent definition of naive CD8+ T cells was applied: CD45RO-CCR7+CD27+CD95-. Peripheral blood mononuclear cells were isolated from buffy coats by standard density gradient centrifugation. Naive CXCR3-negative and CXCR3-positive CD8+ T cells were flow-sorted on a FACSAria III. An RNeasy Mini Kit was used to extract total RNA from the sorted cells. The listed sequencing device is NextSeq 550. The Human TCR Profiling Kit (MiLaboratory) was used to make UMI-labeled 5' RACE TRB cDNA libraries. cDNA synthesis used the entire amount of extracted RNA, and PCR amplification then used the entire amount of cDNA produced. Libraries were prepared in parallel with an identical number of PCR cycles. Turning to the authors' computational methods: MIGEC and MiXCR extracted about 49,000 +/- 11,000 unique UMI-labeled TRB cDNA molecules per library, requiring at least two reads per UMI. On average, approximately 40,000 +/- 10,000 functional in-frame TRB CDR3 nucleotide clonotypes lacking stop codons were found per library. Diversity metrics, including normalized Shannon-Wiener and Chao1, were computed in VDJtools after downsampling to 5000 UMI-labeled TRB molecules per sample. VDJtools was used to calculate clonotype-size-weighted physicochemical properties of the central five CDR3 residues, namely interaction energy, strength, volume and Kidera factor 4. Reads reprocessed by TCRdb are summarized as one entry per CDR3 protein sequence, and DNA is absent. TCRdb's processing, not the authors', yielded these V and J calls. The record for this sample contains some 150,000 distinct CDR3 sequences. The ten largest clones represent roughly 0.41% of the sample.

What the study reported, not specific to this receptor: Freshly isolated PBMCs were used for most assays because CXCR3 expression went down partially after cryopreservation. TRB CDR3s from CXCR3-positive naive cells showed higher hydrophobicity (lower Kidera factor 4), lower energy, and higher strength and volume indices than CXCR3-negative naive cells. Naive CXCR3-negative and CXCR3-positive cells from the same donor showed similar TRBV-TRBJ usage, whereas memory cells showed distinct patterns. Comparably high repertoire diversity was found in both naive subsets, whereas much lower repertoire diversity was found in memory CD8+ T cells. Because surface CD5, which has been linked to self-reactivity in mice, was comparable between naive subsets, TCR interaction strength was also inferred from TRB CDR3 physicochemical properties.

Concerning this clonotype: Its antigen target is currently unknown.

The TCR originated in a human donor in good health. Some clones in this sample may be carry-over from other donors' samples. Sequences were obtained from naive CXCR3+ CD8+ T cells from blood. The cell subset or site label, as the study defines it: CD45RO-CCR7+CD27+CD95- naive CD8+ T cells expressing CXCR3 (TNR3+).

The CDR3 region reads CATSRDRGSNQPQHF. Recombination connected TRBV15 to TRBJ1-5; TCRdb proposes TRBD1, but this gene call is untestable without DNA. Via the germline V gene (reference sequence), CDR1 is LNHNV and CDR2 YYDKDF. The CDR3 runs 15 amino acids, cysteine and phenylalanine included. DNA is not on record.